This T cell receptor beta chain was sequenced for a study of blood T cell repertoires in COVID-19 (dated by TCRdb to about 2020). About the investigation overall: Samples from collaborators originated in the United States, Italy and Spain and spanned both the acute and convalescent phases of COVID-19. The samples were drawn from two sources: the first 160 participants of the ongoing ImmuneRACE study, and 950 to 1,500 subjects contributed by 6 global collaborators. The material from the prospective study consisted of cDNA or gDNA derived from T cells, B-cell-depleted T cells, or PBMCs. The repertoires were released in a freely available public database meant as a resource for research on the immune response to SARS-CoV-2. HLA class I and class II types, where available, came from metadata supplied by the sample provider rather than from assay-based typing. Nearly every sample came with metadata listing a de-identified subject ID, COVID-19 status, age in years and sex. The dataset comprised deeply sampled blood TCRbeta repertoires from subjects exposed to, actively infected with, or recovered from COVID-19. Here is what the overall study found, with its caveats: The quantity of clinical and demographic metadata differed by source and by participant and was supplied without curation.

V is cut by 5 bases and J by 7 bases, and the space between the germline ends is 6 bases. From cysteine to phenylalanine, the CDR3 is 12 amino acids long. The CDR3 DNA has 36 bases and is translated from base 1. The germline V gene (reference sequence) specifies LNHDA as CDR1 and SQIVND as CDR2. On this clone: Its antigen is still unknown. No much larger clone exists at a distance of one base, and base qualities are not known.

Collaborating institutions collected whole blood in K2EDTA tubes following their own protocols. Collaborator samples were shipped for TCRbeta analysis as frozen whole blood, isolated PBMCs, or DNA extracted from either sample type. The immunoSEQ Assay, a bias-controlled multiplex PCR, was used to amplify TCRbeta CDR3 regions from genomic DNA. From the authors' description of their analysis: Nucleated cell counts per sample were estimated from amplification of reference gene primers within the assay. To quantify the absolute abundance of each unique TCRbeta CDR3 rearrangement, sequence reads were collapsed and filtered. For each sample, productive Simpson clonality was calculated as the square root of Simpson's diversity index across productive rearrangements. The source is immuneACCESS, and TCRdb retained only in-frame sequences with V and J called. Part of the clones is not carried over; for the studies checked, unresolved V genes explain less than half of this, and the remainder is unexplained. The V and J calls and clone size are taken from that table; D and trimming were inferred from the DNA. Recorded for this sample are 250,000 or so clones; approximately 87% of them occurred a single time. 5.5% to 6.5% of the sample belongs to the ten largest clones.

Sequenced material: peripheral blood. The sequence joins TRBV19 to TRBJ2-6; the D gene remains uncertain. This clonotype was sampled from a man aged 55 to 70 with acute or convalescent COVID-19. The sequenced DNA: TGTGCCAGTAGTCCCGTAGCCAACGTCCTGACTTTC. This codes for CASSPVANVLTF.